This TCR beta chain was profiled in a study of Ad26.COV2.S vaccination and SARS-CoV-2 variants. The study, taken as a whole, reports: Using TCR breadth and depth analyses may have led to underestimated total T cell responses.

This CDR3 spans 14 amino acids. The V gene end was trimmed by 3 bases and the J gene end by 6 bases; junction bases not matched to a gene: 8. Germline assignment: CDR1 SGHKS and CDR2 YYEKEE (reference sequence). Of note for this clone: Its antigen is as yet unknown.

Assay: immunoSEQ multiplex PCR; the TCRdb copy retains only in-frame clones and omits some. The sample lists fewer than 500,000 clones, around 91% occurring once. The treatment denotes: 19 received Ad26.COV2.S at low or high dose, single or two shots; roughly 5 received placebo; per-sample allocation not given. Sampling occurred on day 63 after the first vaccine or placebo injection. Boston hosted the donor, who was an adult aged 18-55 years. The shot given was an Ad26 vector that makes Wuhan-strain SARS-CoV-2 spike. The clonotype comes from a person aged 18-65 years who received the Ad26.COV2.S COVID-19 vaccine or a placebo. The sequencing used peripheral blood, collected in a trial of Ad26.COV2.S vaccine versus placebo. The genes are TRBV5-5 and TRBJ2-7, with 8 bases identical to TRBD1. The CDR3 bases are TGTGCCAGCAGCTCGCGGGACAGGCCGACCGAGCAGTACTTC. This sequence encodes CASSSRDRPTEQYF.